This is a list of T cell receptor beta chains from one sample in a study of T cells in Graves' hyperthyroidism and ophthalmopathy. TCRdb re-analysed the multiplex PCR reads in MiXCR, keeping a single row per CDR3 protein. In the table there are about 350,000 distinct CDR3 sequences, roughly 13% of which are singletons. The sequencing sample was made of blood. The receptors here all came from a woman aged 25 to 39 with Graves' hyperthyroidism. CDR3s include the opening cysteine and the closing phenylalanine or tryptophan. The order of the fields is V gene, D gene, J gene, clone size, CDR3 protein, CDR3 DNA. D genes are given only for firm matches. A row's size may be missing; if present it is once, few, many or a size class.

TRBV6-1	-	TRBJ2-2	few	CASSALGGELFF	TGTGCCAGCAGTGCTCTTGGCGGGGAGCTGTTTTTT
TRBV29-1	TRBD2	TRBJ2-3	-	CSGGAGGVSDTQYF	TGCAGCGGTGGAGCGGGAGGTGTCTCAGATACGCAGTATTTT
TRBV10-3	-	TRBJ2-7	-	CAISDSGGGIKQYF	TGTGCCATCAGTGATTCAGGGGGGGGGATAAAGCAGTACTTC
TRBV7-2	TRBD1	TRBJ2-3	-	CASSQQGGRTDTQYF	TGTGCCAGCAGCCAACAGGGGGGTCGCACAGATACGCAGTATTTT
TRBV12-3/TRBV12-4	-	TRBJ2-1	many	CASSQSGSNEQFF	TGTGCCAGCAGTCAATCCGGTAGCAATGAGCAGTTCTTC
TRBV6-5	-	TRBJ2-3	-	CASSYKDTQYF	TGTGCCAGCAGTTACAAAGATACGCAGTATTTT
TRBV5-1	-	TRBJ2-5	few	CASSLAAGSETQYF	TGCGCCAGCAGCTTGGCCGCAGGGTCTGAGACCCAGTACTTC
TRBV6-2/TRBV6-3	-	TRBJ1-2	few	CASQGENYGYTF	TGTGCCAGCCAAGGAGAAAACTATGGCTACACCTTC
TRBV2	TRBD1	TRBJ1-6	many	CASSRQGGGTLHF	TGTGCCAGCAGCCGACAGGGTGGTGGAACCCTCCACTTT
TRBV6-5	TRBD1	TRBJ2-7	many	CASSYSRGQGYEQYF	TGTGCCAGCAGTTATTCGAGAGGACAGGGCTACGAGCAGTACTTC
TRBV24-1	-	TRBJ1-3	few	CATSDRTGIGNTIYF	TGTGCCACCAGTGACCGCACAGGGATCGGAAACACCATATATTTT
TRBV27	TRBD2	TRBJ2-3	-	CASSSLAAYTDTQYF	TGTGCCAGCAGTTCACTAGCGGCCTACACAGATACGCAGTATTTT
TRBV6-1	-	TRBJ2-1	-	CASQYRGAGENNEQFF	TGTGCCAGCCAGTACCGGGGAGCGGGCGAAAACAATGAGCAGTTCTTC
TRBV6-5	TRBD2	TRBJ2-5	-	CASSSRLAGEGKYF	TGTGCCAGCAGTTCCCGACTAGCGGGAGAGGGGAAGTACTTC
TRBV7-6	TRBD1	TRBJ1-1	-	CASSQTGDGEAFF	TGTGCCAGCAGCCAAACAGGGGATGGTGAAGCTTTCTTT
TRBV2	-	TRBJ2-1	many	CASSGGAGTYNEQFF	TGTGCCAGCAGTGGTGGGGCAGGGACCTACAATGAGCAGTTCTTC
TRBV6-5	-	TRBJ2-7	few	CASSSGTPVDVQYF	TGTGCCAGCAGTTCCGGGACACCCGTTGATGTGCAGTACTTC
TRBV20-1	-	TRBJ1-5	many	CSARQGVIQPQHF	TGCAGTGCTAGACAAGGGGTCATTCAGCCCCAGCATTTT
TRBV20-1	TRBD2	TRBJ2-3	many	CSARPPGLAGRTSTDTQYF	TGCAGTGCTAGACCTCCGGGACTAGCGGGCCGAACGAGCACAGATACGCAGTATTTT
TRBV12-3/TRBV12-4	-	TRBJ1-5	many	CASSFSGQPQHF	TGTGCCAGCAGTTTCTCTGGGCAGCCCCAGCATTTT
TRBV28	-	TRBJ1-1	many	CASSWGGEVTEAFF	TGTGCCAGCAGTTGGGGGGGAGAGGTCACTGAAGCTTTCTTT
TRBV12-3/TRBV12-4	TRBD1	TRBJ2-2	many	CASSRRHQGVGTGELFF	TGTGCCAGCAGCAGACGTCACCAGGGGGTAGGCACCGGGGAGCTGTTTTTT
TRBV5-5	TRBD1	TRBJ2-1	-	CASSLPGTGGDEQFF	TGTGCCAGCAGCCTACCAGGGACAGGGGGCGATGAGCAGTTCTTC
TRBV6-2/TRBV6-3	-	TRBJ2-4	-	CASSSQGAKNIQYF	TGTGCCAGCAGCTCCCAGGGGGCCAAAAACATTCAGTACTTC
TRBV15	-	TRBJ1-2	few	CATSRDGVLNYGYTF	TGTGCCACCAGCAGAGATGGAGTCCTTAACTATGGCTACACCTTC
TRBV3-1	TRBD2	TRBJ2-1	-	CASSRGRLSLVGEQFF	TGTGCCAGCAGCCGCGGGAGGTTGAGTCTAGTTGGTGAGCAGTTCTTC
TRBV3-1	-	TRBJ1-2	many	CASSQDGTNYGYTF	TGTGCCAGCAGCCAGGACGGGACTAACTATGGCTACACCTTC
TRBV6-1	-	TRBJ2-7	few	CATRQNYEQYF	TGTGCCACCCGTCAAAACTACGAGCAGTACTTC
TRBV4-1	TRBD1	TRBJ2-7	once	CASSQDSAPRGLGERYF	TGCGCCAGCAGCCAAGATTCGGCGCCCAGGGGGTTGGGCGAGCGGTACTTC
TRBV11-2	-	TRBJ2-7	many	CASSSNPGPGYEQYF	TGTGCCAGCAGCTCCAACCCGGGCCCAGGGTACGAGCAGTACTTC
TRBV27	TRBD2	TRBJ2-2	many	CASRGPAGVTGELFF	TGTGCCAGCAGGGGGCCAGCGGGGGTAACCGGGGAGCTGTTTTTT
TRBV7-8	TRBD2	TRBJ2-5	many	CASSKPGLAAETQYF	TGTGCCAGCAGCAAACCGGGACTAGCGGCAGAGACCCAGTACTTC
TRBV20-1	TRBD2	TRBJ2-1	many	CSARLAGHNEQFF	TGCAGTGCTAGGCTAGCGGGACACAATGAGCAGTTCTTC
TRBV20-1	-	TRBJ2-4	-	CSAHDWGHGNIQYF	TGCAGTGCTCACGATTGGGGGCATGGAAACATTCAGTACTTC
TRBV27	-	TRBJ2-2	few	CASFTRVNTGELFF	TGTGCCAGCTTCACTAGGGTGAACACCGGGGAGCTGTTTTTT
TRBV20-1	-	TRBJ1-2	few	CSASTQGGDLKMGGYTF	TGCAGTGCTAGCACACAGGGTGGGGACCTGAAGATGGGGGGCTACACCTTC
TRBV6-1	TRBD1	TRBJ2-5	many	CASSNDRVETQYF	TGTGCCAGCAGTAACGACAGGGTTGAGACCCAGTACTTC
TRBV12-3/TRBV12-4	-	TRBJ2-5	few	CASSFRRSGETQYF	TGTGCCAGCAGTTTTCGGCGGAGCGGAGAGACCCAGTACTTC
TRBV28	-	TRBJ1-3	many	CASRPQGSGNTIYF	TGTGCCAGCAGGCCGCAGGGCTCTGGAAACACCATATATTTT
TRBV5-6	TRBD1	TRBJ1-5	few	CASSAGTGGAYQPQHF	TGTGCCAGCAGCGCTGGGACAGGGGGCGCGTATCAGCCCCAGCATTTT
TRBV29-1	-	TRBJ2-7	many	CSVVKQNEQYF	TGCAGCGTTGTAAAGCAGAACGAGCAGTACTTC
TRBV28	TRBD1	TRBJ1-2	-	CASGQGAVGYGYTF	TGTGCCAGCGGTCAGGGGGCTGTGGGTTATGGCTACACCTTC